This T cell receptor beta chain came from a study of CD8+CD57+ T cells in acquired aplastic anemia (dated by TCRdb to 2017 to 2018). A note on the overall study: A mean of around 3.3 ug of DNA, ranging from about 0.17 to 30 ug, was extracted from sorted CD4+ and CD8+ cells. CD8+CD57+ expansion was defined as frequency above the mean frequency observed in healthy subjects. Here is what the overall study found, with its caveats: Between patients and healthy controls, no significant difference in CD8+ Simpson's diversity was found (P=0.060). Around 28 CD8+ CDR3 sequences were found to be shared between patients and controls, but these sequences appeared to be highly expressed in patients and within the immunodominant clones of the patients.

The patients picked for sequencing were ones in whom flow cytometry had shown an expansion of CD8+CD57+ cells. Every patient had severe acquired aplastic anemia, diagnosed using the International Study of Aplastic Anemia and Agranulocytosis and Camitta criteria. Patients had received no therapy at the time of blood sampling. In this study, sorted CD4+ and CD8+ T cells from the blood of healthy subjects and of severe aplastic anemia patients had their TCR repertoires deep-sequenced. Patients were enrolled in the USA under clinicaltrials.gov protocols 00001620, 01623167, 00001397, 00071045, 00081523 and 00961064. Ficoll-Paque density gradient centrifugation was used to isolate peripheral blood mononuclear cells. Before DNA extraction, CD4+ and CD8+ T cells were sorted with FACS or magnetic beads. Profiling of TCR beta VDJ combinations and CDR3 sequences used genomic DNA as the template. An Illumina HiSeq 2000 was the platform used for TCR repertoire sequencing. For the original study's pipeline: TRBV/TRBJ rearrangement plots, CDR3 size and DJ length profiles, and Simpson's diversity index were used to evaluate the repertoires. Whichever DNA sequence was most abundant in the deep sequencing data was defined as the immunodominant clone. CDR3 amino acid sequences were screened for sharing across subjects and were compared with published repertoires and the VDJdb database. TCRdb trimmed public reads at Q25 via fastp, called clones via MiXCR and kept in-frame beta chains. For every CDR3 protein sequence, its rows merge into one entry that carries the most common genes and DNA. It is TCRdb's table, rather than the study itself, that gives the V and J calls and clone size. For this sample the table gives around 200,000 distinct CDR3 sequences, of which around 50% were detected only once. The top ten clonotypes cover 10% to 15% of the sample.

In its sample, this clonotype was seen many times. It has no known antigen specificity. Base qualities are missing; no much larger clone stands one base away. CDR1 and CDR2, looked up from the germline V gene, are SNHLY and FYNNEI. V gives up 4 bases and J gives up 2 bases, and the segment between their germline ends measures 6 bases. Spanning cysteine to phenylalanine, the CDR3 consists of 12 amino acids. Only the CDR3 DNA is retained, 36 bases long and in frame from the first base. Sequences were obtained from sorted CD4+, CD8+, or CD8+CD57+ T cells (not recorded which) from PBMCs. Recombination connected TRBV2 to TRBJ2-7, with the D gene call left open. This receptor was taken from a human donor with aplastic anemia. The sequenced DNA is TGTGCCAGCAGTGGCACCCCCTACGAGCAGTACTTC. This is translated as CASSGTPYEQYF.